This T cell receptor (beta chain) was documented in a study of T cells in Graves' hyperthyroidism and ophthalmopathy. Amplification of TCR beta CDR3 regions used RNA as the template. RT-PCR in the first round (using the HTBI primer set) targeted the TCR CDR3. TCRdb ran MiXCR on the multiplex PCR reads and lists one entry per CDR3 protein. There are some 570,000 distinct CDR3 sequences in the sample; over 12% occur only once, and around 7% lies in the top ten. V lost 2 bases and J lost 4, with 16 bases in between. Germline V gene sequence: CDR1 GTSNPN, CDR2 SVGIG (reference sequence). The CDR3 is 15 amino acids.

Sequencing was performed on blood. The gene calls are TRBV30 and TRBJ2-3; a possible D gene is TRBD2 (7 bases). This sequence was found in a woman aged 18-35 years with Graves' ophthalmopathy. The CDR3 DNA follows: TGTGCCTGGAGTTTAGGGGGGGATGGCTCAGATACGCAGTATTTT. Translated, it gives CAWSLGGDGSDTQYF.